The 25 T cell receptor beta chains in this list originate from one sample, sequenced in a study of CD8 T cells in Susac syndrome. cDNA came from about 0.5 to 1 ug RNA primed by random hexamers. A single record per CDR3 protein comes from TCRdb applying MiXCR to the immunoSEQ multiplex PCR reads. The sample has 120,000 or so distinct CDR3 sequences, 85% to 95% seen once; the top ten hold 0.093%. The material sequenced was CD4+ T cells from PBMCs. These receptors all stem from a human donor with multiple sclerosis.

V and J are TRBV4-1 and TRBJ1-2; 9 nucleotides line up with TRBD1. Germline V gene data show CDR1 as MGHRA and CDR2 as YSYEKL. V was clipped by 2 bases and J by 4 bases; unmatched bases: 14. This CDR3 spans 18 amino acids. CDR3 coding DNA: TGCGCCAGCAGCCAATTCCCTTTACAGGGGGCGGAAAGCTATGGCTACACCTTC. Translated, it gives CASSQFPLQGAESYGYTF.

The rearrangement links TRBV7-2 to TRBJ2-5, with D tentatively TRBD2 (6 bases). Looked up from germline, CDR1 is SGHTA and CDR2 is FQGNSA. Trimming removed 1 base from V and 3 bases from J, with 9 bases in between. The CDR3 length is 14 residues. The CDR3 spells CASSLGGGKETQYF. The CDR3 region has the DNA TGTGCCAGCAGCTTAGGTGGGGGGAAAGAGACCCAGTACTTC.

The chain recombines TRBV12-3 or TRBV12-4 with TRBJ2-5; 8 bases agree with TRBD1. CDR3 length: 14 residues. V was pared by 6 bases and J by 4 bases, with 7 bases of the junction left unmatched. The chain's CDR3 is CASRPGTGGETQYF. In DNA form, the CDR3 reads TGTGCCAGCAGACCTGGTACAGGGGGAGAGACCCAGTACTTC.

The chain employs TRBV6-5 and TRBJ2-6, with D tentatively TRBD1 (5 bases). V dropped 4 bases and J dropped 1 base, with 20 bases sitting between them. This CDR3 is built from 19 residues. CDR1 and CDR2 from the germline V gene are MNHEY and SVGAGI. The chain's CDR3 is CASSSPQGTDPSGANVLTF. DNA for the CDR3: TGTGCCAGCAGTTCCCCCCAGGGAACCGACCCTTCTGGGGCCAACGTCCTGACTTTC.

The rearrangement links TRBV6-5 to TRBJ2-7, with 11 bases fitting TRBD1. The CDR3 consists of 15 residues. In germline, CDR1 is MNHEY, CDR2 SVGAGI. V trimming: 4 bases; J trimming: 2 bases; junction bases outside the gene matches: 4. CDR3 coding DNA: TGTGCCAGCAGTTCCCCGGGACAGGGGGCCTACGAGCAGTACTTC. Its protein is CASSSPGQGAYEQYF.

V and J are TRBV9 and TRBJ2-1, with 7 bases fitting TRBD1. Germline CDR1 and CDR2: SGDLS and YYNGEE. After removal of 3 bases from V and 4 bases from J, the junction contained 1 base not matched to a gene. The CDR3 length is 13 residues. The CDR3 reads CASSARGYNEQFF. CDR3 DNA: TGTGCCAGCAGCGCCAGGGGGTACAATGAGCAGTTCTTC.

The chain couples TRBV20-1 to TRBJ1-2, with 9 bases matching TRBD1. There are 16 residues in the CDR3. The V gene's germline CDR1 is DFQATT and CDR2 SNEGSKA (reference sequence). The V segment lost 6 bases and the J segment 7 bases; nucleotides outside the gene matches: 18. CDR3 loop: CSATPDRGASQRGYTF. The CDR3 DNA sequence: TGCAGTGCCACCCCGGACAGGGGAGCTTCACAGCGTGGCTACACCTTC.

The rearrangement links TRBV29-1 to TRBJ2-1; 7 nucleotides align to TRBD2. Per germline, CDR1 SQVTM and CDR2 ANQGSEA. The V segment lost 0 bases and the J segment 6 bases; nucleotides outside the gene matches: 20. The length of the CDR3 is 19 residues. The CDR3 loop is CSVEERGSATPYSGNEQFF. The CDR3 DNA sequence: TGCAGCGTTGAAGAGCGCGGGAGTGCTACCCCCTATTCCGGCAATGAGCAGTTCTTC.

The chain employs TRBV7-2 and TRBJ2-5; no clear D. The V end was cut by 1 base, the J end by 4 bases, with 7 bases between. The CDR3 runs 13 residues. CDR1 SGHTA and CDR2 FQGNSA come from the germline V gene. CDR3 bases: TGTGCCAGCAGCTTAGACAGCCGAGAGACCCAGTACTTC. Its translation is CASSLDSRETQYF.

V usage is TRBV4-2 and J usage is TRBJ2-3; D gene uncertain. Germline V gives CDR1 LGHNA, CDR2 YNFKEQ. CDR3 length: 16 residues. V was cut by 4 bases and J by 2 bases, with 16 bases left in between. The CDR3 DNA reads TGTGCCAGCAGCCGCATAGGCGACCTGTCCACAGATACGCAGTATTTT. Its translation: CASSRIGDLSTDTQYF.

The chain employs TRBV20-1 and TRBJ2-3; 15 nucleotides agree with TRBD2. V shed 6 bases, J shed 5 bases, and the junction held 6 bases outside the gene matches. Per the germline V gene, CDR1 is DFQATT and CDR2 is SNEGSKA (reference sequence). This CDR3 has 15 amino acids. This CDR3 reads CSAGLAGGPRDTQYF. The CDR3 DNA is TGCAGTGCAGGACTAGCGGGGGGGCCGAGAGATACGCAGTATTTT.

The CDR3 sequence is CASSPGRPQETQYF. The CDR3, as DNA: TGTGCCAGCTCACCCGGCCGGCCCCAAGAGACCCAGTACTTC. The chain couples TRBV18 to TRBJ2-5; D remains ambiguous. The CDR3 consists of 14 residues. Trimming took off 3 bases at V and 1 base at J, with 9 bases between the two ends. The V gene's germline CDR1 is KGHSH and CDR2 LQKENI.

This clonotype was recorded a few times. The DNA of the CDR3 is TGTGCCAGCAGCCCCTGGGCAGGCAACCAAGAGACCCAGTACTTC. It specifies CASSPWAGNQETQYF. This chain joins TRBV7-3 and TRBJ2-5; D not certain. Per germline, CDR1 SGHTA and CDR2 FQGTGA. The CDR3 is 15 amino acids. V was clipped by 5 bases and J by 0 bases, with 13 bases between them.

The V gene is TRBV25-1, the J gene TRBJ2-3; either TRBD1 or TRBD2 may fit D (7 bases each). The CDR3 consists of 14 residues. Trimming cost V 2 bases and J 8 bases, with 14 bases left between them. Germline V gene lookup returns CDR1 MGHDK and CDR2 SYGVNS. The CDR3 is CASSERQGGITQYF. DNA for the CDR3: TGTGCCAGCAGTGAACGACAGGGAGGGATTACGCAGTATTTT.

This clonotype was counted once. V and J are TRBV30 and TRBJ1-5; tentatively, D is TRBD1 (6 bases). The CDR3 runs to 13 residues. Trimming cost V 1 base and J 8 bases, with 12 bases left between them. Per the germline V gene, CDR1 is GTSNPN and CDR2 is SVGIG (reference sequence). The CDR3 DNA follows: TGTGCCTGGAGTGCGGGGGCCTGGAAGCCCCAGCATTTT. Amino acid sequence: CAWSAGAWKPQHF. The full variable domain, in which reference TRBV30 and TRBJ1-5 provide the parts outside the CDR3, is SQTIHQWPATLVQPVGSPLSLECTVEGTSNPNLYWYRQAAGRGLQLLFYSVGIGQISSEVPQNLSASRPQDRQFILSSKKLLLSDSGFYLCAWSAGAWKPQHFGDGTRLSIL.

The rearrangement uses TRBV7-9 and TRBJ1-2; D is uncertain. CDR1 and CDR2 from the germline V gene are SEHNR and FQNEAQ (reference sequence). V lost 5 bases and J lost 7, with 14 bases in between. This CDR3 is built from 13 residues. CDR3: CASSQRRDPGYTF. The DNA for the CDR3 is TGTGCCAGCAGCCAACGTCGCGACCCTGGCTACACCTTC.

The chain is built from TRBV28 and TRBJ2-7, with 10 bases lining up with TRBD1. The CDR3 has 14 residues. With V trimmed by 6 bases and J by 3 bases, 5 bases remained unmatched. Looked up from germline, CDR1 is MDHEN and CDR2 is SYDVKM. The CDR3 region is CASSRGDRGYEQYF. The CDR3 DNA reads TGTGCCAGCAGCCGAGGGGACAGGGGCTACGAGCAGTACTTC.

The rearrangement links TRBV7-9 to TRBJ1-1, with 7 bases that match TRBD1. Germline V gene data show CDR1 as SEHNR and CDR2 as FQNEAQ (reference sequence). The CDR3 runs to 14 residues. V lost 11 bases and J lost 2; bases outside the gene matches: 11. As DNA, the CDR3 is TGTGCCGCGGGACAGCAGGGCTTTAACACTGAAGCTTTCTTT. Translation: CAAGQQGFNTEAFF.

The chain employs TRBV29-1 and TRBJ1-1; unclear D gene. Germline CDR1 is SQVTM and CDR2 is ANQGSEA. This CDR3 is built from 11 residues. V was pared by 4 bases and J by 0 bases, with 3 bases between. The DNA for the CDR3 is TGCAGCGTTGCAATGAACACTGAAGCTTTCTTT. Its translation: CSVAMNTEAFF.

This clonotype was observed once. The chain links TRBV3-1 to TRBJ2-1; D may correspond to TRBD1 or TRBD2 (5 bases each). The CDR3 has 13 amino acids. The germline V gene encodes CDR1 LGHDT and CDR2 YNNKEL (reference sequence). The V and J ends lost 0 bases and 8 bases respectively, with 8 bases between them. The CDR3 here is CASSQDRGDEQFF. The CDR3 bases are TGTGCCAGCAGCCAAGATCGAGGGGATGAGCAGTTCTTC.

The chain employs TRBV28 and TRBJ2-2; D not resolved. The V end was cut by 3 bases, the J end by 4 bases, with 12 bases between. CDR3 length equals 15 residues. Germline CDR1 and CDR2: MDHEN and SYDVKM. Written as DNA, the CDR3 is TGTGCCAGCAGTTTTACGGGCAGTCTCACCGGGGAGCTGTTTTTT. Its protein product is CASSFTGSLTGELFF.

The V call is TRBV11-2, the J call TRBJ1-6; 7 bases are shared with TRBD1. CDR1 is SGHAT and CDR2 is FQNNGV in the germline V gene. V shed 4 bases and J 6 bases; nucleotides not matched to a gene: 9. The CDR3 length is 16 residues. This chain's CDR3 is CASSSRQGWSNSPLHF. In DNA, the CDR3 is TGTGCCAGCAGCTCCCGACAGGGATGGAGTAATTCACCCCTCCACTTT.

The chain is built from TRBV3-1 and TRBJ2-2; D could derive from TRBD1 or TRBD2 (6 bases each). V shed 4 bases and J shed 6 bases, with 15 bases lying between them. The V gene's germline CDR1 is LGHDT and CDR2 YNNKEL (reference sequence). The CDR3 spans 15 residues. The CDR3, as DNA: TGTGCCAGCAGCCCCCGGGTAGGGGGGTCCGGGGAGCTGTTTTTT. Amino acid sequence: CASSPRVGGSGELFF.

V and J are TRBV4-2 and TRBJ1-2; D ambiguous. The CDR3 runs to 16 residues. From germline, CDR1 is LGHNA and CDR2 YNFKEQ. Trimming stripped 7 bases from V and 0 bases from J, with 18 bases between. The CDR3 protein is CASTGMGGSPNYGYTF. The DNA of the CDR3 is TGTGCCAGCACCGGTATGGGTGGGAGCCCTAACTATGGCTACACCTTC.

The J gene is TRBJ2-2, the V gene TRBV9; no reliable D call. The V gene lost 4 bases and the J gene lost 6 bases, with 13 bases spanning the gap. The CDR3 is 14 residues long. Germline V gene data show CDR1 as SGDLS and CDR2 as YYNGEE. The DNA of the CDR3 is TGTGCCAGCAGCCCTATGGTTGGGGCCGGGGAGCTGTTTTTT. This gives the protein CASSPMVGAGELFF.